These 8 T cell receptor beta chains came from one sample sequenced in a study of tumor-infiltrating lymphocytes in primary liver carcinoma. Starting material of about 0.45 ug total RNA yielded TCR beta cDNA via a constant-region primer. Libraries for TCR beta were built through three nested multiplex PCR rounds, which together made up a slightly modified ARM-PCR procedure. TRBV1-TRBV30 forward primers paired with a C-beta reverse primer drove the first two PCR rounds, about 9 cycles each. In TCRdb, the multiplex PCR reads were re-called with MiXCR into one record per CDR3 protein. This sample has approximately 110,000 distinct CDR3 sequences; about 59% occur once, and the top ten carry approximately 9.7%. Between roughly 20 and 32 mg of unsorted bulk tissue served as the source from which RNA and DNA were co-extracted. The sample consisted of liver tumor tissue from sampling region 1. The subset: tumor region T1, superior pole. These receptors came from a woman in her fifties or sixties with primary liver carcinoma and hepatitis B virus infection.

The sample holds a few counts of this clonotype. The genes are TRBV28 and TRBJ2-1; 9 nucleotides align to TRBD2. The length of the CDR3 is 19 residues. The V and J ends lost 6 bases and 3 bases, in that order; junction bases with no gene match: 18. Germline V gives CDR1 MDHEN, CDR2 SYDVKM. DNA of the CDR3: TGTGCCAGCAGGCCTCTAAACCTAGCGGGATCGTTGGACTACAATGAGCAGTTCTTC. It encodes CASRPLNLAGSLDYNEQFF.

As to this clonotype: This may be a read error, as it is one base from a much larger clone. The V call is TRBV10-3, the J call TRBJ1-2; D call uncertain. The CDR3 runs to 12 residues. CDR1 is ENHRY and CDR2 is SYGVKD in the germline V gene. CDR3 loop: CTTTGAIYGYTF. In DNA, the CDR3 is TGTACCACTACGGGAGCGATCTATGGCTACACCTTC.

Comments on this clonotype: Since the CDR3 does not end with the conserved phenylalanine or tryptophan, this likely comes from a read error. The rearrangement links TRBV11-2 to TRBJ2-7; a possible D gene is TRBD2 (5 bases). Germline loops: CDR1 SGHAT, CDR2 FQNNGV. The CDR3 spans 12 residues. The V end was cut by 0 bases, the J end by 7 bases, with 7 bases between. The CDR3 is CASSLESGEQYS. The CDR3 DNA reads TGTGCCAGCAGCTTAGAATCGGGGGAGCAGTACTCC.

This clonotype came up many times. The J gene is TRBJ2-7, the V gene TRBV6-1, with D maybe TRBD1 (8 bases). This CDR3 is 15 amino acids long. V was trimmed by 4 bases and J by 3 bases, leaving 16 bases between them. Germline CDR1 MNHNS, CDR2 SASEGT. The CDR3 coding sequence is TGTGCCAGCAGTGCGTACAGGGGGGGAAGCTACGAGCAGTACTTC. This sequence encodes CASSAYRGGSYEQYF.

To note about this clonotype: The CDR3 carries no conserved terminal phenylalanine or tryptophan, so it likely arises from a read error. The V and J genes are TRBV6-2 or TRBV6-3 and TRBJ2-2; D not resolved. From germline, CDR1 is MNHEY and CDR2 SVGEGT. The germline V and J ends were trimmed by 4 bases and 6 bases, with 9 bases remaining between them. This CDR3 has 13 residues. CDR3 sequence reads: CASSSGMPGELFV. CDR3 coding DNA: TGTGCCAGCAGTTCTGGAATGCCCGGGGAGCTGTTTGTT.

Of note for this clonotype: One end of the junction fails to match germline, which may point to a read error. The rearrangement joins TRBV6-5 to TRBJ1-5, with D unclear. The CDR3 has 15 amino acids. CDR1 is MNHEY and CDR2 is SVGAGI in the germline V gene. The CDR3 sequence is CASSYSLASHQPQHF. The CDR3 DNA reads TGTGCCAGTAGTTACTCGCTGGCCAGCCATCAGCCCCAGCATTTT.

Points on this clonotype: This clone may be a read error of a much larger clone one base away. This sequence joins TRBV7-8 and TRBJ1-2; 8 nucleotides align to TRBD1. CDR3 length: 13 residues. From germline, CDR1 is SGHVS and CDR2 FQNEAQ. CDR3 bases: TGTACCAGCAGCTTAGACAGGGGCTATGGCTACACCTTC. Protein: CTSSLDRGYGYTF.

Details on this clonotype: A much larger clone lies one base from this, so it may be a read error. CDR3 DNA sequence: TGTGCCAGCATTTTTAGGGAGAACACCGGGGAGCTGTTTTTT. Translating it yields CASIFRENTGELFF. The rearrangement joins TRBV12-3 or TRBV12-4 to TRBJ2-2; D remains ambiguous. CDR3 length: 14 residues. Trimming took off 7 bases at V and 1 base at J, with 10 bases between the two ends.